One TCR beta chain is described in this entry. This clonotype was recorded at least ten times. Its specific antigen is unknown. Nothing much larger sits one base from this clone, and base qualities are not available. The data originate from a study of neurological immune-mediated disorders (dated by TCRdb to the late 2010s). At the level of the whole study: Among the approximately 34 multiple sclerosis patients, relapsing-remitting MS accounted for around 30 and secondary progressive MS accounted for 3. The approximately 110 TCR-beta libraries included longitudinal samples, technical triplicates and paired sorted CD4+ and CD8+ T-cell subsets alongside PBMC samples. The study compared peripheral blood TCR-beta repertoires of HTLV-I-associated myelopathy (HAM/TSP) patients, multiple sclerosis patients and healthy controls using UMI-based sequencing. The cohort was made up of about 65 subjects, consisting of roughly 14 HAM/TSP patients, 35 or so multiple sclerosis patients and roughly 20 healthy controls. What the work shows at the level of the full study, not this receptor alone: The MS cluster was not associated with any clinical or MRI features, and the authors stated that larger cohorts are needed. TCR clonal expansion was greatest in HAM/TSP patients and smallest in MS patients, who ranked below even healthy controls. In a phylogenetic analysis, the repertoires of 18 out of 34 MS patients fell into a single cluster of related CDR3 sequences, pointing to a possible signature at the repertoire level. Across subjects, expanded clones never shared an identical CDR3 amino acid sequence, which suggests that the TCR-beta repertoires in every group were private.

cDNA was synthesized by template-switch 5'RACE using a primer carrying a 10-nucleotide random unique molecular identifier by which each TCR transcript was tagged. Every sequencing run yielded over 190 million TCR-beta sequences covering 15-18 subjects. The RNeasy kit was used to extract total RNA. The KAPA Real-time Library Amplification kit was used to amplify TCR-beta VDJ regions with primers for the TCR constant region and the 5'RACE anchor. Sample indexes and Illumina adaptors were added in a first PCR, and a second PCR then increased library yield. After Ampure bead purification, the TCR product of roughly 650 bp was size-selected on a 2% E-gel SizeSelection system. Before pooling, library quality was checked on a Bioanalyzer, concentration was measured with Qubit, and libraries were quantified with the Kapa Library Quantification kit. An Illumina HiSeq 2500 was used to sequence the libraries paired-end at 2 x 150 bp. To increase sequence diversity, roughly 24-31% phiX was spiked into each library pool. The original pipeline was this. Quality-filtered reads were processed with the UMI-based MiGEC pipeline, which removed over 80% of raw TCR sequences during error correction. VDJ genes were aligned to IMGT germline references, and clonotypes were defined by unique CDR3 amino acid sequence plus V-J genes. Clonal expansion, Shannon diversity and CDR3 relatedness (CalcPairwiseDistances, ClusterSamples) were evaluated with VDJtools, and phylogenetic trees were built with CLCbio workbench. Expanded clones were defined as having at least 8 unique UMIs, based on coefficient-of-variation modelling across technical triplicates. Starting from the raw public reads, TCRdb applied fastp trimming at Q25, assembled clones with MiXCR and retained in-frame beta chains. When rows share a CDR3 protein, they turn into one entry using the most common DNA and genes. The V and J calls shown here were made by TCRdb, not taken from the authors' results. This sample holds around 60,000 distinct CDR3 sequences; 3% to 4% were observed only once. The top ten hold about 7.1% of the sample.

Libraries from unsorted PBMCs were made from 2 million PBMCs kept in RNAlater at -80 degrees C until RNA extraction. Multiple sclerosis patients were enrolled in a US clinical protocol under which disease progression was evaluated by magnetic resonance imaging. Peripheral blood was subjected to Ficoll-Hypaque density gradient centrifugation to isolate PBMCs, which were then cryopreserved in liquid nitrogen. From cysteine to phenylalanine, the CDR3 is 14 amino acids long. The retained sequence is limited to the CDR3, 42 bases, with the frame set at the first base. CDR1 and CDR2 were assigned from the germline V gene as MNHEY and SVGAGI. V sheds 5 bases and J sheds 4 bases, leaving 9 bases between their ends.

Recombination joined TRBV6-5 with TRBJ2-6; the D gene is perhaps TRBD1, on 5 matching bases. Material for sequencing was PBMCs. The clonotype originates from a woman aged 55-70 years with multiple sclerosis. CDR3 protein: CASSTGSGANVLTF. The nucleotides are TGTGCCAGCAGTACAGGTTCGGGGGCCAACGTCCTGACTTTC.